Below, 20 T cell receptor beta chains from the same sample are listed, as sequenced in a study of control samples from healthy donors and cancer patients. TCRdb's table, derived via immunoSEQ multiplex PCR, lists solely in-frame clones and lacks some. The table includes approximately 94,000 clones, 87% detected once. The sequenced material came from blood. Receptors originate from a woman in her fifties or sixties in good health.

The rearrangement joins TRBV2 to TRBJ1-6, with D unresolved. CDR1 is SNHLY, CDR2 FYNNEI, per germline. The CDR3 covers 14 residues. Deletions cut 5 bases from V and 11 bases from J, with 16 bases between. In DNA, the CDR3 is TGTGCCAGCAGTCGCGACAAGGGAGGTCCACCCCTCCACTTT. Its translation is CASSRDKGGPPLHF.

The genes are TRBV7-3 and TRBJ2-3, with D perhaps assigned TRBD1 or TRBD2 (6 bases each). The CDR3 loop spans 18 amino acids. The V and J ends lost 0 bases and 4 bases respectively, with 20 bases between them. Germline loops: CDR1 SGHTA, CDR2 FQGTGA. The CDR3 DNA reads TGTGCCAGCAGCTTAACCCCCAAGGGGGGCCTCTTCCCAGATACGCAGTATTTT. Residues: CASSLTPKGGLFPDTQYF.

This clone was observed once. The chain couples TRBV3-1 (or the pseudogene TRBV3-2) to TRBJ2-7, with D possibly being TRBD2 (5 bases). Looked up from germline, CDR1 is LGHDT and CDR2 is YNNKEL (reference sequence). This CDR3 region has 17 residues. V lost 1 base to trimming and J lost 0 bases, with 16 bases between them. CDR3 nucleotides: TGTGCCAGCAGCCAAGTAGTTGGGAGACAAGGCTCCTACGAGCAGTACTTC. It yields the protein CASSQVVGRQGSYEQYF.

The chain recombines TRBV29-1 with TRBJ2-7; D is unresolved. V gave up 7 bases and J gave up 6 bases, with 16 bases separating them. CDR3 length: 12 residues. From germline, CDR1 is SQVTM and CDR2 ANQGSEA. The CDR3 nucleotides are TGCAGCGGACGTATCGTAGATGGCGAGCAGTACTTC. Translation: CSGRIVDGEQYF.

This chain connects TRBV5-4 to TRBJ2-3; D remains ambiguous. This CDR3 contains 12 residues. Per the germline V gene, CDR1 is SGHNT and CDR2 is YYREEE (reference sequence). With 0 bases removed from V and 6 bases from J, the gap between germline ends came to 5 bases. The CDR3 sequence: CASSLVGDTQYF. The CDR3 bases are TGTGCCAGCAGCTTGGTGGGGGATACGCAGTATTTT. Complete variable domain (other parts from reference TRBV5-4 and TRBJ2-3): ETGVTQSPTHLIKTRGQQVTLRCSSQSGHNTVSWYQQALGQGPQFIFQYYREEENGRGNFPPRFSGLQFPNYSSELNVNALELDDSALYLCASSLVGDTQYFGPGTRLTVL.

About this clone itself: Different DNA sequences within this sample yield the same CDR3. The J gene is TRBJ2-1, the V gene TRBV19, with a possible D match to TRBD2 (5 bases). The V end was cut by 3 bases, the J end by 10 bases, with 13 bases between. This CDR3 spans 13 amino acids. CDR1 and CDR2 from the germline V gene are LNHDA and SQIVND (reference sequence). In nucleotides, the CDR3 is TGTGCCAGTAGTATTGGCCTAGCCCCGGAGCAGTTCTTC. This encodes CASSIGLAPEQFF.

The CDR3: CASSDERAEGTGELFF. CDR3 nucleotides: TGTGCCAGCAGTGACGAGCGGGCAGAAGGCACCGGGGAGCTGTTTTTT. This sequence joins TRBV6-4 and TRBJ2-2; D perhaps matches TRBD2 (6 bases). Germline V CDR1 and CDR2: MRHNA, SNTAGT. The CDR3 contains 16 residues. V lost 2 bases and J 4 bases, leaving 14 bases between the germline ends.

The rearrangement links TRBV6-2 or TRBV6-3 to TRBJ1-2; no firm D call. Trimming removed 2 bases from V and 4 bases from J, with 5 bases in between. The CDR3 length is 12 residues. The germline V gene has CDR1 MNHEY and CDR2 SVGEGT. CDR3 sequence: CASSYEVYGYTF. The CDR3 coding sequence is TGTGCCAGCAGTTACGAGGTCTATGGCTACACCTTC.

CDR3 amino acids: CAWSVGVSYNSPLHF. The CDR3 region has the DNA TGTGCCTGGAGTGTAGGGGTTTCCTATAATTCACCCCTCCACTTT. The genes are TRBV30 and TRBJ1-6; D is perhaps TRBD1 (5 bases). CDR3 size: 15 residues. The V gene lost 0 bases and the J gene lost 1 base, with 7 bases spanning the gap. Germline V gene lookup returns CDR1 GTSNPN and CDR2 SVGIG (reference sequence).

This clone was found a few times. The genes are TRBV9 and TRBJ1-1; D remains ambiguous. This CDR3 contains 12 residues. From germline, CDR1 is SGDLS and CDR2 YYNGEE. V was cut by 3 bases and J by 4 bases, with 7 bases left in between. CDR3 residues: CASSDWGTEAFF. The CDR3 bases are TGTGCCAGCAGCGACTGGGGCACTGAAGCTTTCTTT.

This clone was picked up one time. CDR3: CASSYVTGQPLFTGELFF. In DNA form, the CDR3 reads TGCGCCAGCAGCTACGTGACAGGACAACCTCTTTTTACCGGGGAGCTGTTTTTT. This sequence joins TRBV5-1 and TRBJ2-2; a possible D gene is TRBD1 (6 bases). The germline V gene has CDR1 SGHRS and CDR2 YFSETQ. The CDR3 totals 18 residues. V lost 3 bases to trimming and J lost 5 bases, with 23 bases between them.

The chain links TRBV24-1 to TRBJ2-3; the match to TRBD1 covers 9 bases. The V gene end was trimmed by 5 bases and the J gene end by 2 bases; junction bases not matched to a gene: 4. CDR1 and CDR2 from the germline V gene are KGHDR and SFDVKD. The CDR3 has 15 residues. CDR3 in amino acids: CATSVGTGSTDTQYF. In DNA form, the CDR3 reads TGTGCCACCAGTGTGGGGACAGGGTCCACAGATACGCAGTATTTT.

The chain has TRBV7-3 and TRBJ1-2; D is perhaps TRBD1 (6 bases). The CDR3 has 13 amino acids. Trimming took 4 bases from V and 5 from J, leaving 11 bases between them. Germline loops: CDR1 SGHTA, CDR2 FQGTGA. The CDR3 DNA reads TGTGCCAGCAGCTCCGGACAGTATTATGGCTACACCTTC. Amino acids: CASSSGQYYGYTF.

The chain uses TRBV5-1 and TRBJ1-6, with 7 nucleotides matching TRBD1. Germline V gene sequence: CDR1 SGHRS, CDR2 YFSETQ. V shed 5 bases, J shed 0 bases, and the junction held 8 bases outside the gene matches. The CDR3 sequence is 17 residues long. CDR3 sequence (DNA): TGCGCCAGCAGGTTGCAAGCAGGGGGCTCCTATAATTCACCCCTCCACTTT. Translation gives CASRLQAGGSYNSPLHF.

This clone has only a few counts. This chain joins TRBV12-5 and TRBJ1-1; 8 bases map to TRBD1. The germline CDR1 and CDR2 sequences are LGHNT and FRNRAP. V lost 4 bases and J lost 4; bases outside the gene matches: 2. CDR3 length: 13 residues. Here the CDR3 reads CASGSTGVTEAFF. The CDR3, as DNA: TGTGCTAGTGGTTCGACAGGGGTCACTGAAGCTTTCTTT.

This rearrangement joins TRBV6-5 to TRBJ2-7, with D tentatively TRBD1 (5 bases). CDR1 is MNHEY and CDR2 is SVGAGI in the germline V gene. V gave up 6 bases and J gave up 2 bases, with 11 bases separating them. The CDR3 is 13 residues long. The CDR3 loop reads CASRSTATYEQYF. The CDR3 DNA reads TGTGCCAGCAGATCGACAGCCACCTACGAGCAGTACTTC.

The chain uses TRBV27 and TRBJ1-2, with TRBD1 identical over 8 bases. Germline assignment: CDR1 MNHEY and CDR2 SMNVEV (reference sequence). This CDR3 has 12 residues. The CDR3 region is CATRGPHYGYTF. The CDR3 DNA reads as TGTGCAACCAGGGGGCCCCACTATGGCTACACCTTC.

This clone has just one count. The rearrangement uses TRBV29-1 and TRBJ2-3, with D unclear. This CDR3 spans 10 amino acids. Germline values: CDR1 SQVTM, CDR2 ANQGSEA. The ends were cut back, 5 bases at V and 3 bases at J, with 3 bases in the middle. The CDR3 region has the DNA TGCAGCGTTAGGACAGATACGCAGTATTTT. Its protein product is CSVRTDTQYF.

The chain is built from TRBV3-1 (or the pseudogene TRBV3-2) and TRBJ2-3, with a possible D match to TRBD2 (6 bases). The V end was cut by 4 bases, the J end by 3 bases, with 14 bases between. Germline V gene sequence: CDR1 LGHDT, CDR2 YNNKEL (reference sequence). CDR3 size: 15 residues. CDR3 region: CASSLRVAGTDTQYF. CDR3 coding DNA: TGTGCCAGCAGCCTAAGGGTCGCGGGAACAGATACGCAGTATTTT.

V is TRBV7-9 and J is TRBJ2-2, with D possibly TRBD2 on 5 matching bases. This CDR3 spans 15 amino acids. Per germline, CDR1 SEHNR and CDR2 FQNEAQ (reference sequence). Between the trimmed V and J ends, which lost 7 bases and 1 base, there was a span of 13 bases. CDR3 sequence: CASTRGMVNTGELFF. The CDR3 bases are TGTGCCAGCACCCGGGGAATGGTGAACACCGGGGAGCTGTTTTTT.